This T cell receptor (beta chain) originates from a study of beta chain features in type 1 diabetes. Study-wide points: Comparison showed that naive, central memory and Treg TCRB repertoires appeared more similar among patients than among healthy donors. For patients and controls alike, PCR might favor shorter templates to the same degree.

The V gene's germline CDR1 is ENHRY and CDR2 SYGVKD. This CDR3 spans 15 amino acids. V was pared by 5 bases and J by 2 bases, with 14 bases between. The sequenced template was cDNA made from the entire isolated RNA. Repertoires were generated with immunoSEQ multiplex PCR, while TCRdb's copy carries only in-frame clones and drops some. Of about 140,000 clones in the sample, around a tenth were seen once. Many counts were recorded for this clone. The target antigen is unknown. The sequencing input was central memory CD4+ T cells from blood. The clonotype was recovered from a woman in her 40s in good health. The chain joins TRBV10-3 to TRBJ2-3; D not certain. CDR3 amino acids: CAISRSNTLTDTQYF. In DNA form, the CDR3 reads TGTGCCATCAGTAGGAGCAATACCCTCACAGATACGCAGTATTTT.